The 15 T cell receptor beta chains below come from one sample, sequenced in a study of T cell repertoires in cytomegalovirus infection. TCRdb used MiXCR to reprocess the reads, holding one entry per CDR3 protein. The sample contains 450,000 to 550,000 distinct CDR3 sequences, 16% of which appear only once. Sequenced: CD8+ T cells from PBMCs. The receptors here all came from a human donor in good health (CMV status not recorded). Some clones in this sample may be carry-over from other donors' samples.

The chain is built from TRBV5-5 and TRBJ2-1; weak D call: TRBD2 (5 bases). This CDR3 is 12 amino acids long. Germline-derived CDR1 and CDR2 are SGHKS and YYEKEE (reference sequence). V was cut by 3 bases and J by 10 bases, with 11 bases left in between. In DNA, the CDR3 is TGTGCCAGCAGCTGGACTCCGATAGAGCAGTTCTTC. Protein sequence: CASSWTPIEQFF.

This clonotype showed up many times. The chain carries TRBV7-2 and TRBJ1-2; 9 positions match TRBD1. Germline CDR1 reads SGHTA; CDR2 reads FQGNSA. The V and J ends lost 1 base and 3 bases, in that order; junction bases with no gene match: 0. The CDR3 is made up of 14 amino acids. CDR3 region: CASSLGTGDYGYTF. The CDR3, as DNA: TGTGCCAGCAGCTTAGGGACAGGGGACTATGGCTACACCTTC.

This clonotype was seen repeatedly, ten times or more. The chain joins TRBV7-8 to TRBJ2-3, with 12 positions matching TRBD2. The V and J ends lost 5 bases and 0 bases, in that order; junction bases with no gene match: 18. Germline CDR1 and CDR2: SGHVS and FQNEAQ. The CDR3 runs 21 residues. The CDR3 loop reads CASSQTSGGVQTIYSTDTQYF. DNA of the CDR3: TGTGCCAGCAGCCAGACTAGCGGGGGTGTCCAAACCATCTATAGCACAGATACGCAGTATTTT.

This clonotype was detected a few times. The rearrangement uses TRBV12-3 or TRBV12-4 and TRBJ1-2, with 10 nucleotides matching TRBD1. V lost 6 bases and J lost 0; bases outside the gene matches: 10. The length of the CDR3 is 17 residues. CDR3 region: CASSPRGQGNPNYGYTF. The CDR3 DNA sequence: TGTGCCAGCAGCCCAAGGGGACAGGGGAACCCTAACTATGGCTACACCTTC.

This clonotype has more than one count but fewer than ten. The CDR3 region is CASSQDVVTEAFF. In DNA form, the CDR3 reads TGTGCCAGCAGCCAGGATGTCGTGACTGAAGCTTTCTTT. The chain joins TRBV12-3 or TRBV12-4 to TRBJ1-1; D gene ambiguous. This CDR3 comprises 13 residues. With 6 bases removed from V and 5 bases from J, the gap between germline ends came to 13 bases.

The chain carries TRBV15 and TRBJ1-1; D remains unclear. This CDR3 is 14 amino acids long. Germline CDR1 is LNHNV and CDR2 is YYDKDF (reference sequence). V was trimmed by 0 bases and J by 6 bases, leaving 11 bases between them. CDR3 in DNA: TGTGCCACCAGCAGAGATGTGCTTCGCCCTGAAGCTTTCTTT. Protein: CATSRDVLRPEAFF. The entire variable domain, with the rest obtained from reference TRBV15 and TRBJ1-1, is as follows: DAMVIQNPRYQVTQFGKPVTLSCSQTLNHNVMYWYQQKSSQAPKLLFHYYDKDFNNEADTPDNFQSRRPNTSFCFLDIRSPGLGDTAMYLCATSRDVLRPEAFFGQGTRLTVV.

This clonotype was seen ten or more times. The V call is TRBV7-8, the J call TRBJ1-5; TRBD1 is a possible D gene (5 bases). CDR1 SGHVS and CDR2 FQNEAQ come from the germline V gene. The V end was cut by 5 bases, the J end by 2 bases, with 16 bases between. This CDR3 contains 16 residues. The CDR3 spells CASSTFTDSRNQPQHF. CDR3 in DNA: TGTGCCAGCAGCACGTTTACCGACAGCCGCAATCAGCCCCAGCATTTT.

This clonotype was observed at least ten times. V is TRBV6-5 and J is TRBJ1-6; D may be TRBD1 (6 bases). Trimming shortened V by 2 bases and J by 6 bases, and 14 bases separated the two germline ends. CDR1 and CDR2 from the germline V gene are MNHEY and SVGAGI. The CDR3 extends over 16 amino acids. The CDR3 coding sequence is TGTGCCAGCAGTTACGAATGGGGAGGGGGTAATTCACCCCTCCACTTT. This gives the protein CASSYEWGGGNSPLHF.

Concerning this clonotype itself: Because the CDR3 is missing its conserved closing phenylalanine or tryptophan, this is likely a read error. The chain carries TRBV27 and TRBJ2-5; D remains ambiguous. From germline, CDR1 is MNHEY and CDR2 SMNVEV (reference sequence). The CDR3 length is 14 residues. The CDR3 reads CSSATSVYQETQYL. In nucleotides, the CDR3 is TGTTCCAGCGCTACCAGCGTATACCAAGAGACCCAGTACTTA.

This clonotype was seen repeatedly, ten times or more. The chain uses TRBV7-6 and TRBJ2-7, with D uncertain. The CDR3 runs 14 residues. V lost 0 bases and J 0 bases, leaving 6 bases between the germline ends. Germline assignment: CDR1 SGHVS and CDR2 FNYEAQ. The CDR3 coding sequence is TGTGCCAGCAGCTTAGCCGCGGACTCCTACGAGCAGTACTTC. Protein: CASSLAADSYEQYF.

Ten or more counts support this clonotype. V is TRBV7-8 and J is TRBJ1-3; perhaps TRBD1 as D (6 bases). V lost 6 bases, J lost 5 bases, and 17 bases lay in between. The CDR3 is made up of 15 amino acids. The germline V gene has CDR1 SGHVS and CDR2 FQNEAQ. In nucleotides, the CDR3 is TGTGCCAGCAGTAATACAGGGATTAGAAGAAACACCATATATTTT. It encodes CASSNTGIRRNTIYF.

There are many counts of this clonotype. The chain links TRBV7-3 to TRBJ2-1, with TRBD2 identical over 13 bases. The germline V gene has CDR1 SGHTA and CDR2 FQGTGA. This CDR3 is 15 amino acids long. V shed 5 bases and J 9 bases; nucleotides not matched to a gene: 7. The CDR3 nucleotides read TGTGCCAGCAGCAGGGGACTAGCGGGGCGGATTGAGCAGTTCTTC. Translating it yields CASSRGLAGRIEQFF.

Many counts were recorded for this clonotype. The CDR3, as DNA: TGTGCCAGCAGCTTAGCCGGGACAGGGGGCAATCAGCCCCAGCATTTT. It is translated as CASSLAGTGGNQPQHF. The chain uses TRBV7-9 and TRBJ1-5; 10 nucleotides match TRBD1. CDR3 length: 16 amino acids. V lost 0 bases to trimming and J lost 2 bases; unmatched junction nucleotides: 1. Germline V gene sequence: CDR1 SEHNR, CDR2 FQNEAQ (reference sequence).

V usage is TRBV19 and J usage is TRBJ1-1; 9 bases line up with TRBD1. V trimming: 7 bases; J trimming: 5 bases; junction bases outside the gene matches: 8. Germline CDR1 and CDR2: LNHDA and SQIVND (reference sequence). This CDR3 contains 14 residues. The CDR3 loop is CASILQGAATEAFF. The DNA of the CDR3 is TGTGCCAGTATCCTACAGGGGGCCGCGACTGAAGCTTTCTTT.

This rearrangement joins TRBV18 to TRBJ2-3; 7 positions agree with TRBD2. The germline CDR1 and CDR2 sequences are KGHSH and LQKENI. After removal of 0 bases from V and 6 bases from J, the junction contained 6 bases not matched to a gene. This CDR3 has 15 residues. The CDR3 loop is CASSPPAGLYDTQYF. The CDR3 DNA follows: TGTGCCAGCTCACCACCAGCGGGGTTGTATGATACGCAGTATTTT.